This TCR beta chain was recovered during a study of monozygotic twins with cystic fibrosis. There are 11 residues in the CDR3. Per germline, CDR1 MNHEY and CDR2 SVGAGI. The V and J ends lost 8 bases and 0 bases respectively, with 4 bases between them. Comments on this clone: Its target is unknown.

This table comes from immunoSEQ multiplex PCR, and its TCRdb copy is limited to in-frame clones, with some not included. Of about 15,000 clones in the sample, around 96% were seen once. Study results and limitations: Monozygotic CF twin pairs shared significantly more nucleotide-identical clonotypes than unrelated CF individuals did. In 13 of 16 pairs, V gene usage was closest to the co-twin's.

This sequence originates from a girl aged 2 to 9 with cystic fibrosis. The sequenced material came from blood. The chain joins TRBV6-5 to TRBJ1-1; D not resolved. DNA for the CDR3: TGTGCCAGCCACATGAACACTGAAGCTTTCTTT. This sequence encodes CASHMNTEAFF.